Given below is one T cell receptor beta chain in context. Its antigen remains unidentified. The time point is: persistent/refractory GD, antithyroid drugs over 5 years with positive TRAb. From PBMCs, RNA was extracted and then used to make the TCR library. The sample comes from a study of regulatory T cells in long-lasting Graves disease. Turning to the study itself: Persistent Graves' disease meant over 5 years of antithyroid drugs with positive TSH receptor antibodies.

The V end lost 1 base, the J end lost 2 bases, and 8 bases lay between the germline ends. The CDR3 covers 14 residues. CDR1 SEHNR and CDR2 FQNEAQ come from the germline V gene (reference sequence). Points from the study as a whole: Newly diagnosed patients had higher TCR diversity than persistent Graves' patients did.

Arm-PCR of CDR3 regions and iRepertoire HTBI primers were used to build TCR beta libraries. TCRdb called the multiplex PCR reads again in MiXCR, with one record for every CDR3 protein. Found here are around 450,000 distinct CDR3 sequences, 20% to 25% of them singletons; the top ten hold roughly 7%. The chain is built from TRBV7-9 and TRBJ1-2; no definite D call. Sample: peripheral blood mononuclear cells (PBMCs), taken when the disease was refractory, from a patient treated with antithyroid drugs. This receptor was taken from a female donor with Graves disease. CDR3 DNA: TGTGCCAGCAGCTTAGAGGCAGTCAACTATGGCTACACCTTC. Amino acids: CASSLEAVNYGYTF.